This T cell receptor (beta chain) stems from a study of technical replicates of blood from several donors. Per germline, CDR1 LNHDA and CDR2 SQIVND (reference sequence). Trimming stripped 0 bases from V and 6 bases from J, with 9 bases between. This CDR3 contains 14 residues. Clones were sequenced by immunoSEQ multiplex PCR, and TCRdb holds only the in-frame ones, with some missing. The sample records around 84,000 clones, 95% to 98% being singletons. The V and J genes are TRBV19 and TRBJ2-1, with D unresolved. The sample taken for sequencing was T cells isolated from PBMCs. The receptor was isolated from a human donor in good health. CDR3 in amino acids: CASSIERFINEQFF. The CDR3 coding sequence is TGTGCCAGTAGTATAGAGAGGTTTATCAATGAGCAGTTCTTC.